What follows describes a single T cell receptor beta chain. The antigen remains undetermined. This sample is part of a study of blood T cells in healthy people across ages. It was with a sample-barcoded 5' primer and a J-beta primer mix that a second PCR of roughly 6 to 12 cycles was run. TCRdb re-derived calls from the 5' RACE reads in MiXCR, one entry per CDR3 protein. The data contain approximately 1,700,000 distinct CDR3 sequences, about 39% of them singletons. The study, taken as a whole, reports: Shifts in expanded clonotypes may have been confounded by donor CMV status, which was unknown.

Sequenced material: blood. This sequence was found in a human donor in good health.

CDR3 DNA sequence: TGTGCCAGCAGGGTGACAGGGGACTATGGCTACACCTTC. Encoded protein: CASRVTGDYGYTF. The chain couples TRBV7-2 to TRBJ1-2, with 8 bases matching TRBD1. CDR1 and CDR2 from the germline V gene are SGHTA and FQGNSA. The CDR3 has 13 amino acids. V shed 6 bases, J shed 3 bases, and the junction held 3 bases outside the gene matches.